The rows below give T cell receptor beta chains drawn from one sample of a study of blood T cell repertoires in COVID-19. The protocol was immunoSEQ multiplex PCR, while the TCRdb copy is restricted to in-frame clones and leaves out a portion. The sample consists of hundreds of thousands of clones, about nine tenths of them appearing once. Sequencing input: PBMCs or T cells enriched from blood (not recorded which). The receptors were gathered from a woman aged 30 to 39 who had recovered from COVID-19. CDR3s include the opening cysteine and the closing phenylalanine or tryptophan. Fields, in order: D gene, clone size, J gene, V gene, CDR3 protein, CDR3 DNA. The D gene is left open where the match is weak. Where a row states a size, it is once, few, many or the class of an expanded clone; other rows omit it.

. | . | TRBJ2-1 | TRBV30 | CAWSRGEQFF | TGTGCCTGGAGTAGGGGTGAGCAGTTCTTC
TRBD2 | . | TRBJ2-1 | TRBV7-3 | CASSLRVGRGTSPYNEQFF | TGTGCCAGCAGCTTAAGGGTCGGAAGGGGGACTAGTCCCTACAATGAGCAGTTCTTC
. | . | TRBJ1-3 | TRBV5-1 | CASPLPKIYF | TGCGCCAGCCCCCTACCTAAGATATATTTT
TRBD1 | . | TRBJ2-3 | TRBV4-2 | CASSQEQGAAVDTQYF | TGTGCCAGCAGCCAGGAACAGGGGGCGGCCGTGGATACGCAGTATTTT
. | . | TRBJ2-2 | TRBV28 | CASSLAPGFGAGELFF | TGTGCCAGCAGTTTAGCCCCGGGGTTTGGCGCCGGGGAGCTGTTTTTT
. | once | TRBJ1-1 | TRBV7-9 | CASSLWGDGKNTEAFF | TGTGCCAGCAGCTTATGGGGGGACGGAAAGAACACTGAAGCTTTCTTT
TRBD1 | . | TRBJ1-6 | TRBV7-9 | CASSSDRGSPLHF | TGTGCCAGCAGCTCCGACAGGGGTTCACCCCTCCACTTT
TRBD1 | . | TRBJ2-5 | TRBV3-1/TRBV3-2 | CASTNRGHQETQYF | TGTGCCAGCACAAACAGGGGTCACCAAGAGACCCAGTACTTC
TRBD1 | . | TRBJ1-5 | TRBV7-9 | CASSTQGADQPQHF | TGTGCCAGCAGCACACAGGGGGCCGATCAGCCCCAGCATTTT
. | . | TRBJ2-1 | TRBV28 | CASSLSAGDEQFF | TGTGCCAGCAGTTTATCCGCAGGGGATGAGCAGTTCTTC
. | . | TRBJ2-2 | TRBV18 | CASSLNRESGELFF | TGTGCCAGCTCATTAAACAGGGAATCCGGGGAGCTGTTTTTT
. | once | TRBJ2-7 | TRBV7-8 | CASSLESLLHEQYF | TGTGCCAGCAGCTTAGAGAGTCTTCTCCACGAGCAGTACTTC
TRBD1 | . | TRBJ2-1 | TRBV12-5 | CASLPGQGYNEQFF | TGTGCTAGCCTACCGGGACAGGGCTACAATGAGCAGTTCTTC
TRBD1 | . | TRBJ2-3 | TRBV5-1 | CASSLVGQPRPDTQYF | TGCGCCAGCAGCTTAGTGGGACAGCCCCGACCAGATACGCAGTATTTT
. | few | TRBJ2-3 | TRBV7-3 | CASSLNEAQGTDTQYF | TGTGCCAGCAGCTTAAACGAGGCCCAGGGTACAGATACGCAGTATTTT
. | . | TRBJ2-1 | TRBV27 | CASSLLLGGLEEQFF | TGTGCCAGCAGTTTATTACTAGGCGGTCTCGAGGAGCAGTTCTTC
. | . | TRBJ2-5 | TRBV10-3 | CAISGGPRGEETQYF | TGTGCCATCAGTGGTGGGCCGCGGGGCGAGGAGACCCAGTACTTC
TRBD2 | . | TRBJ2-7 | TRBV19 | CASRPSGNLYEQYF | TGTGCCAGCCGACCTAGCGGAAATCTCTACGAGCAGTACTTC
. | . | TRBJ1-2 | TRBV19 | CASSIRTGSVLNYGYTF | TGTGCCAGTAGTATCCGTACAGGTTCGGTACTAAACTATGGCTACACCTTC
TRBD1 | . | TRBJ1-1 | TRBV28 | CASRFTNRGGNTEAFF | TGTGCCAGCAGATTTACAAACAGGGGTGGGAACACTGAAGCTTTCTTT
. | . | TRBJ1-2 | TRBV5-1 | CASSLDRAPGYTF | TGCGCCAGCAGCTTGGACAGGGCTCCAGGCTACACCTTC
TRBD1 | . | TRBJ1-1 | TRBV9 | CASSVGGTAINTEAFF | TGTGCCAGCAGCGTAGGAGGGACAGCAATTAACACTGAAGCTTTCTTT
. | . | TRBJ1-5 | TRBV7-2 | CASSLQGTGNQPQHF | TGTGCCAGCAGCTTACAGGGAACGGGCAATCAGCCCCAGCATTTT
. | . | TRBJ1-6 | TRBV7-6 | CASSSSRYNSPLHF | TGTGCCAGCAGCTCCTCCAGATATAATTCACCCCTCCACTTT
. | . | TRBJ1-2 | TRBV19 | CASSKRANYGYTF | TGTGCCAGTAGTAAAAGAGCTAACTATGGCTACACCTTC
TRBD1 | once | TRBJ2-7 | TRBV5-1 | CASSLGGTVGPYEQYF | TGCGCCAGCAGCTTGGGTGGGACAGTTGGACCCTACGAGCAGTACTTC
. | . | TRBJ1-1 | TRBV19 | CASSINLRTEAFF | TGTGCCAGTAGTATAAACCTCAGGACTGAAGCTTTCTTT
TRBD2 | once | TRBJ2-7 | TRBV5-1 | CASSLEREYEQYF | TGCGCCAGCAGCTTGGAGCGGGAATACGAGCAGTACTTC
TRBD2 | . | TRBJ2-1 | TRBV19 | CASSWTSGRLDEQFF | TGTGCCAGTAGTTGGACTAGCGGGAGATTAGATGAGCAGTTCTTC
. | . | TRBJ1-3 | TRBV19 | CASSITISESGNTIYF | TGTGCCAGTAGTATAACCATCTCGGAGTCTGGAAACACCATATATTTT
TRBD2 | . | TRBJ2-7 | TRBV18 | CASSPSAGGAYEQYF | TGTGCCAGCTCACCATCAGCGGGAGGGGCCTACGAGCAGTACTTC
TRBD2 | . | TRBJ2-3 | TRBV3-1/TRBV3-2 | CASSQGVAGDLRDTQYF | TGTGCCAGCAGCCAAGGAGTCGCGGGAGATCTTAGAGATACGCAGTATTTT
. | . | TRBJ1-1 | TRBV7-9 | CASSAQGYTEAFF | TGTGCCAGCAGCGCGCAGGGGTACACTGAAGCTTTCTTT
TRBD2 | . | TRBJ2-3 | TRBV3-1/TRBV3-2 | CASSQLAGLADTQYF | TGTGCCAGCAGCCAACTAGCGGGACTGGCAGATACGCAGTATTTT
. | . | TRBJ1-1 | TRBV28 | CASSLLRGEAFF | TGTGCCAGCAGTTTATTACGGGGTGAAGCTTTCTTT
. | . | TRBJ2-5 | TRBV29-1 | CSLGLRETQYF | TGCAGCTTGGGACTTAGGGAGACCCAGTACTTC
. | . | TRBJ2-3 | TRBV25-1 | CASSEFSGLSTDTQYF | TGTGCCAGCAGTGAGTTCAGCGGGCTTAGCACAGATACGCAGTATTTT
. | . | TRBJ2-2 | TRBV6-5 | CASSQNTGELFF | TGTGCCAGCAGTCAGAACACCGGGGAGCTGTTTTTT
TRBD1 | . | TRBJ2-2 | TRBV19 | CASSRDRGGTGELFF | TGTGCCAGTAGTAGGGACAGGGGAGGCACCGGGGAGCTGTTTTTT
TRBD1 | . | TRBJ1-5 | TRBV10-3 | CAISESVGGAGGQPQHF | TGTGCCATCAGTGAGTCGGTCGGAGGGGCAGGGGGGCAGCCCCAGCATTTT
TRBD1 | . | TRBJ1-5 | TRBV19 | CASSRGTGHTNQPQHF | TGTGCCAGTAGTAGGGGGACAGGGCACACTAATCAGCCCCAGCATTTT
. | . | TRBJ2-7 | TRBV11-2 | CASSLGLELEQYF | TGTGCCAGCAGCTTAGGACTTGAACTCGAGCAGTACTTC
. | . | TRBJ2-7 | TRBV18 | CASSREDRPYEQYF | TGTGCCAGCTCACGGGAGGACCGACCCTACGAGCAGTACTTC
. | few | TRBJ2-7 | TRBV12-3/TRBV12-4 | CATRGDSYEQYF | TGTGCCACCCGCGGGGATTCCTACGAGCAGTACTTC
. | . | TRBJ1-1 | TRBV5-1 | CASSSNRVFGTEAFF | TGCGCCAGCAGCTCTAACAGGGTGTTTGGCACTGAAGCTTTCTTT
. | . | TRBJ2-7 | TRBV6-5 | CASSSQGGDYEQYF | TGTGCCAGCAGTTCTCAAGGGGGAGATTACGAGCAGTACTTC
TRBD1 | . | TRBJ1-1 | TRBV2 | CASREGQTNTEAFF | TGTGCCAGCAGAGAGGGACAGACGAACACTGAAGCTTTCTTT
. | . | TRBJ2-2 | TRBV7-6 | CASSSNSPANTGELFF | TGTGCCAGCAGCTCCAACAGTCCCGCGAACACCGGGGAGCTGTTTTTT
TRBD1 | . | TRBJ1-6 | TRBV27 | CASSFGVGQYSPLHF | TGTGCCAGCAGTTTTGGTGTGGGACAGTATTCACCCCTCCACTTT
TRBD2 | . | TRBJ2-3 | TRBV7-2 | CASSSWDYLTDTQYF | TGTGCCAGCAGCTCTTGGGACTACCTCACAGATACGCAGTATTTT
TRBD2 | . | TRBJ2-3 | TRBV28 | CASSSSGRSMYTQYF | TGTGCCAGCAGTTCAAGCGGGAGGAGCATGTATACGCAGTATTTT